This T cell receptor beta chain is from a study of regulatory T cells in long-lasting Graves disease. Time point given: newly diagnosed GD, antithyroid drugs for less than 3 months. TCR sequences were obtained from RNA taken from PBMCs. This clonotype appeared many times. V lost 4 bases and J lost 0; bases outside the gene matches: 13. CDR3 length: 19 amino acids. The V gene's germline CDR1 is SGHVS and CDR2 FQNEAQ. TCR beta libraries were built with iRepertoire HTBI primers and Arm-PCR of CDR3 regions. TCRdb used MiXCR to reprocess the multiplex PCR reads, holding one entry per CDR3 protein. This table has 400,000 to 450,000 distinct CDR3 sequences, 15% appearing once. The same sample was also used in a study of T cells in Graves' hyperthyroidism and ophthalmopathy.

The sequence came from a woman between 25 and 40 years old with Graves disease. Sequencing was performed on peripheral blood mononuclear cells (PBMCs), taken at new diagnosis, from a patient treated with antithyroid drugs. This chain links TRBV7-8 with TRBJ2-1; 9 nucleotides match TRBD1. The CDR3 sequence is CASSSGTGWLAGSYNEQFF. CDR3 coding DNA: TGTGCCAGCAGCTCAGGGACAGGGTGGCTAGCTGGCTCCTACAATGAGCAGTTCTTC.